Listed below are T cell receptor beta chains from one sample, sequenced in a study of CD8+ T cells in alopecia areata. Sequencing used immunoSEQ multiplex PCR; TCRdb keeps in-frame clones, though not all of them. This table holds about 74,000 clones, around 29% found once. Source: CD8+ T cells sorted from blood, taken at week 4, from a patient treated with tofacitinib. The receptors here all came from a human donor with alopecia areata. Both conserved end residues are part of each CDR3. Each record gives: V gene, D gene, J gene, clone size, CDR3 protein, CDR3 DNA. D genes are given only for firm matches. Clone sizes are given selectively: once, few, many, or a class where the clone is expanded.

v_call: TRBV6-5
d_call: NA
j_call: TRBJ1-5
clone_size: NA
cdr3_aa: CASRPRDLSNQPQHF
cdr3_nt: TGTGCCAGCAGACCCCGGGACCTTAGCAATCAGCCCCAGCATTTT

v_call: TRBV30
d_call: NA
j_call: TRBJ2-3
clone_size: few
cdr3_aa: CAWSAGVRTDTQYF
cdr3_nt: TGTGCCTGGAGTGCGGGGGTTCGCACAGATACGCAGTATTTT

v_call: TRBV19
d_call: NA
j_call: TRBJ1-1
clone_size: NA
cdr3_aa: CASSISPGREDTEAFF
cdr3_nt: TGTGCCAGTAGTATTTCCCCCGGCAGGGAGGACACTGAAGCTTTCTTT

v_call: TRBV9
d_call: NA
j_call: TRBJ2-1
clone_size: NA
cdr3_aa: CASSVGGEDEQFF
cdr3_nt: TGTGCCAGCAGCGTAGGAGGTGAAGATGAGCAGTTCTTC

v_call: TRBV9
d_call: NA
j_call: TRBJ1-1
clone_size: NA
cdr3_aa: CASSPPRGTEAFF
cdr3_nt: TGTGCCAGCAGCCCCCCTAGAGGCACTGAAGCTTTCTTT

v_call: TRBV19
d_call: NA
j_call: TRBJ2-5
clone_size: NA
cdr3_aa: CASSRTVYQETQYF
cdr3_nt: TGTGCCAGTAGTAGGACAGTGTACCAAGAGACCCAGTACTTC

v_call: TRBV29-1
d_call: TRBD2
j_call: TRBJ2-1
clone_size: NA
cdr3_aa: CSVVGLAGINEQFF
cdr3_nt: TGCAGCGTGGTGGGACTAGCGGGTATCAATGAGCAGTTCTTC

v_call: TRBV20-1
d_call: NA
j_call: TRBJ2-7
clone_size: NA
cdr3_aa: CSAFSYEQYF
cdr3_nt: TGCAGTGCCTTCTCCTACGAGCAGTACTTC

v_call: TRBV4-3
d_call: TRBD1
j_call: TRBJ2-7
clone_size: NA
cdr3_aa: CASSQVSQGFSYEQYF
cdr3_nt: TGCGCCAGCAGCCAGGTCTCACAGGGGTTCTCCTACGAGCAGTACTTC

v_call: TRBV2
d_call: NA
j_call: TRBJ1-2
clone_size: NA
cdr3_aa: CASIRIGADYGYTF
cdr3_nt: TGTGCCAGCATTCGTATAGGGGCTGACTATGGCTACACCTTC

v_call: TRBV6-5
d_call: TRBD1
j_call: TRBJ1-1
clone_size: few
cdr3_aa: CASTTDRATEAFF
cdr3_nt: TGTGCCAGCACAACGGACAGGGCGACTGAAGCTTTCTTT

v_call: TRBV29-1
d_call: NA
j_call: TRBJ2-5
clone_size: NA
cdr3_aa: CSVAGRETQYF
cdr3_nt: TGCAGCGTCGCTGGGCGAGAGACCCAGTACTTC

v_call: TRBV4-1
d_call: NA
j_call: TRBJ2-7
clone_size: few
cdr3_aa: CASSQEGSQGHEQYF
cdr3_nt: TGCGCCAGCAGCCAAGAGGGATCACAGGGTCACGAGCAGTACTTC

v_call: TRBV7-9
d_call: NA
j_call: TRBJ2-7
clone_size: once
cdr3_aa: CASSSQTGALNEQYF
cdr3_nt: TGTGCCAGCAGCTCACAGACAGGTGCCTTAAACGAGCAGTACTTC

v_call: TRBV19
d_call: NA
j_call: TRBJ2-7
clone_size: NA
cdr3_aa: CASGALSAAPHEQYF
cdr3_nt: TGTGCCTCAGGGGCCCTTAGCGCGGCCCCTCACGAGCAGTACTTC

v_call: TRBV5-1
d_call: NA
j_call: TRBJ1-5
clone_size: NA
cdr3_aa: CASSFPSGQQSTYSNQPQHF
cdr3_nt: TGCGCCAGCAGCTTTCCTTCTGGCCAACAGAGCACTTATAGCAATCAGCCCCAGCATTTT

v_call: TRBV27
d_call: TRBD1
j_call: TRBJ1-2
clone_size: NA
cdr3_aa: CASSLIDRGGSTYGYTF
cdr3_nt: TGTGCCAGCAGTTTAATTGACAGGGGTGGGTCGACCTATGGCTACACCTTC

v_call: TRBV30
d_call: NA
j_call: TRBJ2-7
clone_size: few
cdr3_aa: CAWDRTDRDFYEQYF
cdr3_nt: TGTGCCTGGGACCGAACCGACAGGGACTTCTACGAGCAGTACTTC

v_call: TRBV6-4
d_call: NA
j_call: TRBJ2-2
clone_size: few
cdr3_aa: CASSSLDTGELFF
cdr3_nt: TGTGCCAGCAGTTCTCTCGACACCGGGGAGCTGTTTTTT

v_call: TRBV4-3
d_call: TRBD1
j_call: TRBJ2-3
clone_size: NA
cdr3_aa: CASSPRDSGLTDTQYF
cdr3_nt: TGCGCCAGCAGCCCCCGGGACAGTGGCCTCACAGATACGCAGTATTTT

v_call: TRBV29-1
d_call: NA
j_call: TRBJ2-1
clone_size: NA
cdr3_aa: CSGENNEQFF
cdr3_nt: TGCAGCGGTGAGAACAATGAGCAGTTCTTC

v_call: TRBV7-8
d_call: NA
j_call: TRBJ1-5
clone_size: NA
cdr3_aa: CASSLEGGGYSNQPQHF
cdr3_nt: TGTGCCAGCAGCTTAGAGGGAGGGGGGTATAGCAATCAGCCCCAGCATTTT

v_call: TRBV5-1
d_call: NA
j_call: TRBJ1-1
clone_size: NA
cdr3_aa: CASSLREGNLGMNTEAFF
cdr3_nt: TGCGCCAGCAGCTTGCGGGAGGGAAACCTCGGAATGAACACTGAAGCTTTCTTT

v_call: TRBV7-8
d_call: NA
j_call: TRBJ2-1
clone_size: NA
cdr3_aa: CASSSQQDEQFF
cdr3_nt: TGTGCCAGCAGCTCACAACAGGATGAGCAGTTCTTC

v_call: TRBV7-9
d_call: NA
j_call: TRBJ2-1
clone_size: NA
cdr3_aa: CASSPKRYNEQFF
cdr3_nt: TGTGCCAGCAGCCCCAAGAGATACAATGAGCAGTTCTTC

v_call: TRBV10-3
d_call: NA
j_call: TRBJ2-5
clone_size: NA
cdr3_aa: CAIRDSLQETQYF
cdr3_nt: TGTGCCATCAGGGACAGTCTTCAAGAGACCCAGTACTTC

v_call: TRBV9
d_call: NA
j_call: TRBJ2-7
clone_size: few
cdr3_aa: CASSAHSGSYEQYF
cdr3_nt: TGTGCCAGCAGCGCGCACAGCGGGTCCTACGAGCAGTACTTC

v_call: TRBV29-1
d_call: NA
j_call: TRBJ1-2
clone_size: NA
cdr3_aa: CSVEGVAGLYGYTF
cdr3_nt: TGCAGCGTTGAAGGGGTCGCCGGTCTTTATGGCTACACCTTC

v_call: TRBV29-1
d_call: NA
j_call: TRBJ1-1
clone_size: few
cdr3_aa: CSAAGENTEAFF
cdr3_nt: TGCAGCGCCGCCGGAGAGAACACTGAAGCTTTCTTT

v_call: TRBV6-4
d_call: TRBD2
j_call: TRBJ2-3
clone_size: medium-sized
cdr3_aa: CASKRLAGGTDTQYF
cdr3_nt: TGTGCCAGCAAAAGACTAGCGGGGGGCACAGATACGCAGTATTTT

v_call: TRBV7-2
d_call: TRBD1
j_call: TRBJ1-4
clone_size: few
cdr3_aa: CASSLGTGTFNEKLFF
cdr3_nt: TGTGCCAGCAGCTTAGGGACAGGGACCTTCAATGAAAAACTGTTTTTT

v_call: TRBV29-1
d_call: NA
j_call: TRBJ2-1
clone_size: NA
cdr3_aa: CSGRGARFF
cdr3_nt: TGCAGCGGAAGAGGGGCTCGGTTCTTC

v_call: TRBV29-1
d_call: NA
j_call: TRBJ2-6
clone_size: NA
cdr3_aa: CSAAYSGANVLTF
cdr3_nt: TGCAGCGCTGCATACTCTGGGGCCAACGTCCTGACTTTC

v_call: TRBV30
d_call: NA
j_call: TRBJ1-5
clone_size: NA
cdr3_aa: CAWSVSGEPQHF
cdr3_nt: TGTGCCTGGAGTGTCAGTGGCGAGCCCCAGCATTTT

v_call: TRBV7-9
d_call: TRBD1
j_call: TRBJ1-2
clone_size: NA
cdr3_aa: CASSLTGAYGYTF
cdr3_nt: TGTGCCAGCAGCCTGACAGGGGCCTATGGCTACACCTTC

v_call: TRBV9
d_call: NA
j_call: TRBJ2-5
clone_size: once
cdr3_aa: CASSTGLETQYF
cdr3_nt: TGTGCCAGCAGCACAGGGTTGGAGACCCAGTACTTC

v_call: TRBV29-1
d_call: NA
j_call: TRBJ1-2
clone_size: NA
cdr3_aa: CSGQTVYGYTF
cdr3_nt: TGCAGCGGGCAGACAGTATATGGCTACACCTTC

v_call: TRBV29-1
d_call: NA
j_call: TRBJ1-2
clone_size: NA
cdr3_aa: CSVGSGYTF
cdr3_nt: TGCAGCGTGGGGAGCGGCTACACCTTC

v_call: TRBV27
d_call: TRBD2
j_call: TRBJ2-7
clone_size: NA
cdr3_aa: CASRSGRTYEQYF
cdr3_nt: TGTGCCAGCCGTAGCGGGCGAACCTACGAGCAGTACTTC

v_call: TRBV14
d_call: TRBD1
j_call: TRBJ2-7
clone_size: few
cdr3_aa: CASSYGTGTYEQYF
cdr3_nt: TGTGCCAGCAGCTACGGGACAGGGACCTACGAGCAGTACTTC

v_call: TRBV29-1
d_call: NA
j_call: TRBJ2-1
clone_size: NA
cdr3_aa: CSVVAERYNEQFF
cdr3_nt: TGCAGCGTTGTAGCGGAACGCTACAATGAGCAGTTCTTC

v_call: TRBV30
d_call: TRBD1
j_call: TRBJ2-7
clone_size: few
cdr3_aa: CAWSVGRGQLYEQYF
cdr3_nt: TGTGCCTGGAGTGTGGGTCGGGGACAGTTATACGAGCAGTACTTC

v_call: TRBV15
d_call: TRBD1
j_call: TRBJ1-4
clone_size: NA
cdr3_aa: CATSRLPGQGLNEKLFF
cdr3_nt: TGTGCCACCAGCAGACTGCCGGGACAGGGTTTAAATGAAAAACTGTTTTTT

v_call: TRBV29-1
d_call: TRBD2
j_call: TRBJ2-7
clone_size: NA
cdr3_aa: CSVISGTSYEQYF
cdr3_nt: TGCAGCGTAATTAGCGGGACCAGCTACGAGCAGTACTTC

v_call: TRBV30
d_call: NA
j_call: TRBJ2-7
clone_size: NA
cdr3_aa: CAWSVGGRGEQYF
cdr3_nt: TGTGCCTGGAGTGTTGGGGGGAGAGGCGAGCAGTACTTC

v_call: TRBV29-1
d_call: NA
j_call: TRBJ1-2
clone_size: NA
cdr3_aa: CSVEEEGYTF
cdr3_nt: TGCAGCGTTGAAGAGGAGGGCTACACCTTC

v_call: TRBV23-1
d_call: NA
j_call: TRBJ2-3
clone_size: NA
cdr3_aa: CASRLRVRGTDTQYF
cdr3_nt: TGCGCCAGCAGATTAAGGGTTAGGGGCACAGATACGCAGTATTTT

v_call: TRBV7-8
d_call: TRBD2
j_call: TRBJ2-7
clone_size: NA
cdr3_aa: CASSLELAGGLEQYF
cdr3_nt: TGTGCCAGCAGCTTAGAACTAGCGGGAGGATTAGAGCAGTACTTC

v_call: TRBV30
d_call: NA
j_call: TRBJ1-5
clone_size: few
cdr3_aa: CAWGGRYSNQPQHF
cdr3_nt: TGTGCCTGGGGAGGACGGTATAGCAATCAGCCCCAGCATTTT

v_call: TRBV15
d_call: NA
j_call: TRBJ2-5
clone_size: NA
cdr3_aa: CATSRDSRPQETQYF
cdr3_nt: TGTGCCACCAGCAGAGATTCCCGGCCCCAAGAGACCCAGTACTTC

v_call: TRBV30
d_call: TRBD2
j_call: TRBJ2-1
clone_size: NA
cdr3_aa: CAWGGDSYNEQFF
cdr3_nt: TGTGCCTGGGGGGGGGACTCCTACAATGAGCAGTTCTTC

v_call: TRBV29-1
d_call: TRBD1
j_call: TRBJ2-7
clone_size: NA
cdr3_aa: CSALTGQGEQYF
cdr3_nt: TGCAGCGCCTTGACAGGGCAGGGCGAGCAGTACTTC

v_call: TRBV29-1
d_call: TRBD1
j_call: TRBJ1-4
clone_size: few
cdr3_aa: CSVEPLPGQGHEKLFF
cdr3_nt: TGCAGCGTTGAACCTCTTCCGGGACAGGGGCATGAAAAACTGTTTTTT

v_call: TRBV29-1
d_call: NA
j_call: TRBJ2-1
clone_size: NA
cdr3_aa: CSVTNYNEQFF
cdr3_nt: TGCAGCGTTACAAACTACAATGAGCAGTTCTTC

v_call: TRBV9
d_call: NA
j_call: TRBJ2-6
clone_size: NA
cdr3_aa: CASSVFGTPSSGANVLTF
cdr3_nt: TGTGCCAGCAGCGTATTCGGGACACCGAGCTCTGGGGCCAACGTCCTGACTTTC

v_call: TRBV19
d_call: NA
j_call: TRBJ1-5
clone_size: NA
cdr3_aa: CASSLSGASNQPQHF
cdr3_nt: TGTGCCAGTAGTCTATCAGGGGCTAGCAATCAGCCCCAGCATTTT

v_call: TRBV29-1
d_call: NA
j_call: TRBJ1-2
clone_size: NA
cdr3_aa: CSVRTENYGYTF
cdr3_nt: TGCAGCGTTCGGACAGAAAACTATGGCTACACCTTC

v_call: TRBV27
d_call: NA
j_call: TRBJ2-2
clone_size: NA
cdr3_aa: CASSLLPYTGELFF
cdr3_nt: TGTGCCAGCAGTTTACTCCCTTACACCGGGGAGCTGTTTTTT

v_call: TRBV29-1
d_call: NA
j_call: TRBJ1-1
clone_size: few
cdr3_aa: CSVGVPEAFF
cdr3_nt: TGCAGCGTTGGGGTGCCTGAAGCTTTCTTT

v_call: TRBV11-2
d_call: NA
j_call: TRBJ2-1
clone_size: few
cdr3_aa: CASSFSPGTANNEQFF
cdr3_nt: TGTGCCAGCAGCTTTTCTCCCGGGACTGCCAACAATGAGCAGTTCTTC